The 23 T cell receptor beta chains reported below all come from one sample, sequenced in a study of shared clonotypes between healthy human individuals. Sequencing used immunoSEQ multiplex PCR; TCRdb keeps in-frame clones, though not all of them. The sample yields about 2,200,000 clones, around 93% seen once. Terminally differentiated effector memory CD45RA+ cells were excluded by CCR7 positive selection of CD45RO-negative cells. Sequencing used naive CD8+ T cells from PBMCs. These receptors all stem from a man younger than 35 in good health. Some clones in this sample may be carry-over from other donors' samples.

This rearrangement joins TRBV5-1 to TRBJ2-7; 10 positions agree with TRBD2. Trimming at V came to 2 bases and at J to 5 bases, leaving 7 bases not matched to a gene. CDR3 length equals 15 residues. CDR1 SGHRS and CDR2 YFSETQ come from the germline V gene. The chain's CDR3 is CASSFTGGLANEQYF. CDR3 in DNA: TGCGCCAGCAGCTTCACCGGGGGACTAGCGAACGAGCAGTACTTC.

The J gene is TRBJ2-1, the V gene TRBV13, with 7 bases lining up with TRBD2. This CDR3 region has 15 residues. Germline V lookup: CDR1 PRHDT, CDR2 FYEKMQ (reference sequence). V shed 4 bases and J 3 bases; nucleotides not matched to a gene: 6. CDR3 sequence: CASSSRLALYNEQFF. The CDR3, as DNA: TGTGCCAGCAGCTCAAGACTAGCCCTCTACAATGAGCAGTTCTTC.

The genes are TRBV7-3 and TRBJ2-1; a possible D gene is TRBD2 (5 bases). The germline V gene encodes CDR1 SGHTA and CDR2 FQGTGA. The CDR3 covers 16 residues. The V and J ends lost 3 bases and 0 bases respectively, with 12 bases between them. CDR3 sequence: CASSFFPGSSYNEQFF. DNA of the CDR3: TGTGCCAGCAGCTTTTTCCCGGGGAGCTCCTACAATGAGCAGTTCTTC.

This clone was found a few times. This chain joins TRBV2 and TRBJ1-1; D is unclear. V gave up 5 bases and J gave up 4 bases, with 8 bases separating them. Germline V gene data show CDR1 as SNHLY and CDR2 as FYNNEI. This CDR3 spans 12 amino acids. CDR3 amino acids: CASSLLLTEAFF. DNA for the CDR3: TGTGCCAGCAGTTTGTTGCTCACTGAAGCTTTCTTT.

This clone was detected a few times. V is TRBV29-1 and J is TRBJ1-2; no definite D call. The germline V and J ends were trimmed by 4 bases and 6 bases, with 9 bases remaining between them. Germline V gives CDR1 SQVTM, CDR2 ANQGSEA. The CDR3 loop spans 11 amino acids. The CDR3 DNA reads TGCAGCGTTGCCGCCGGGCATGGCTACACCTTC. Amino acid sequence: CSVAAGHGYTF.

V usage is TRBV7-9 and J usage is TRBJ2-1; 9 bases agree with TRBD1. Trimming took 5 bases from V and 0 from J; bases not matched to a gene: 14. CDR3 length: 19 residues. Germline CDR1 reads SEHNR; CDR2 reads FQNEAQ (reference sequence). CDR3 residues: CASSPGGQGLPRSYNEQFF. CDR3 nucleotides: TGTGCCAGCAGCCCCGGGGGACAGGGCCTTCCTCGCTCCTACAATGAGCAGTTCTTC.

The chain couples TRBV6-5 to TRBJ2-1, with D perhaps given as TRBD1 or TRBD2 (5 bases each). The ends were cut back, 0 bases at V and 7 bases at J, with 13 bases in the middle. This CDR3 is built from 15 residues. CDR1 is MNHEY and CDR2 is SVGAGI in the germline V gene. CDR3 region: CASSYSNEGRNEQFF. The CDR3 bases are TGTGCCAGCAGTTACTCGAATGAGGGGAGAAATGAGCAGTTCTTC.

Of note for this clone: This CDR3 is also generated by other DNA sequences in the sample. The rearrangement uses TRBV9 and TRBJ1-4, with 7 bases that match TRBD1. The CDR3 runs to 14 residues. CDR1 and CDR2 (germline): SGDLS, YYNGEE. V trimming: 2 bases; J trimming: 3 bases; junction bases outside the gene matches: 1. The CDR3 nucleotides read TGTGCCAGCAGCGTGCAGGGGGCTAATGAAAAACTGTTTTTT. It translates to CASSVQGANEKLFF. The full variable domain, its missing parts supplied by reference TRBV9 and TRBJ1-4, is DSGVTQTPKHLITATGQRVTLRCSPRSGDLSVYWYQQSLDQGLQFLIQYYNGEERAKGNILERFSAQQFPDLHSELNLSSLELGDSALYFCASSVQGANEKLFFGSGTQLSVL.

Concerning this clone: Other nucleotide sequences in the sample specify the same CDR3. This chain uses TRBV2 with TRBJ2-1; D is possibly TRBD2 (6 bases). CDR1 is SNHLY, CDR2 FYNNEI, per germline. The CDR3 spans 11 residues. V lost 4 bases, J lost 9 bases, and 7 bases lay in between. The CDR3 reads CASSVGGEQFF. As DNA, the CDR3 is TGTGCCAGCAGTGTCGGGGGTGAGCAGTTCTTC.

CDR3 residues: CASTLRTGGEEFYGYTF. As DNA, the CDR3 is TGTGCCAGCACCCTAAGGACAGGCGGAGAGGAGTTCTATGGCTACACCTTC. The chain is built from TRBV27 and TRBJ1-2; TRBD1 matches at 7 bases. The junction had 18 bases not matched to a gene; V was cut back by 7 bases and J by 4 bases. The CDR3 contains 17 residues. Per the germline V gene, CDR1 is MNHEY and CDR2 is SMNVEV (reference sequence).

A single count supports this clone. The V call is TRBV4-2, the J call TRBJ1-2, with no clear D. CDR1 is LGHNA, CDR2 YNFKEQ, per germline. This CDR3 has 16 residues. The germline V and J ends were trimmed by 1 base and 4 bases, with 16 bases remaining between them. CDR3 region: CASSQGSRPNLYGYTF. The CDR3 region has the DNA TGTGCCAGCAGCCAAGGGAGTAGACCCAACCTCTATGGCTACACCTTC.

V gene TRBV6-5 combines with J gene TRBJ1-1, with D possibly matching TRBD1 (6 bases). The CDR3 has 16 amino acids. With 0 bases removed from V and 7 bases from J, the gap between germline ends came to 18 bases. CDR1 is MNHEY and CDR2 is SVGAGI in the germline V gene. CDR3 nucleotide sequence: TGTGCCAGCAGTTACTCGCAGGGGAGGGTAGTGTTTGAAGCTTTCTTT. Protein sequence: CASSYSQGRVVFEAFF.

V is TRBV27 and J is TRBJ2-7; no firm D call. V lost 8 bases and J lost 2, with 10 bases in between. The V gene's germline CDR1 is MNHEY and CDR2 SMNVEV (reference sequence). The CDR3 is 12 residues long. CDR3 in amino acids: CASAGMTYEQYF. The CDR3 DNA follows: TGTGCCAGCGCTGGGATGACCTACGAGCAGTACTTC.

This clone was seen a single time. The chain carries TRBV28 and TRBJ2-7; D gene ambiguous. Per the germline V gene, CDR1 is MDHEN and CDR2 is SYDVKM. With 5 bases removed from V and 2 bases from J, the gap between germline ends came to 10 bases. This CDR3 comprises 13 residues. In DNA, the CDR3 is TGTGCCAGCAGTCTGTCCGTGGCCTACGAGCAGTACTTC. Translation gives CASSLSVAYEQYF.

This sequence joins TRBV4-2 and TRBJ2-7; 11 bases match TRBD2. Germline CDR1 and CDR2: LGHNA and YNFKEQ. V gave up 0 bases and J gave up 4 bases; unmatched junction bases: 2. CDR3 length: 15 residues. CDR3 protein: CASSQEGLAAYEQYF. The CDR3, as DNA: TGTGCCAGCAGCCAAGAGGGACTAGCGGCTTACGAGCAGTACTTC.

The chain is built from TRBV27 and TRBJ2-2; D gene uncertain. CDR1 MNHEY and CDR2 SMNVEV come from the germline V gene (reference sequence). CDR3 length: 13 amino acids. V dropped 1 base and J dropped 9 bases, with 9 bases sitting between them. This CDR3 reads CASSLYGARELFF. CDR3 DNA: TGTGCCAGCAGTTTATACGGTGCCAGGGAGCTGTTTTTT.

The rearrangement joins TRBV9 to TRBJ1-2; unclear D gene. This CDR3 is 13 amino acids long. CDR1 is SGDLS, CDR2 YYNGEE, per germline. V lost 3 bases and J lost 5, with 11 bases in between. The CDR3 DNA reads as TGTGCCAGCAGCGCGAGTGACGGATATGGCTACACCTTC. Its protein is CASSASDGYGYTF.

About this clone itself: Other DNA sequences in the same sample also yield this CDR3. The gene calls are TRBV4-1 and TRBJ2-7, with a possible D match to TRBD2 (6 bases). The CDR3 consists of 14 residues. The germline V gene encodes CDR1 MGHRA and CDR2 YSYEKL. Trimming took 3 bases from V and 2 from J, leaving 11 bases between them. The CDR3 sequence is CASSQGGTPYEQYF. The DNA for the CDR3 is TGCGCCAGCAGCCAGGGCGGGACCCCCTACGAGCAGTACTTC.

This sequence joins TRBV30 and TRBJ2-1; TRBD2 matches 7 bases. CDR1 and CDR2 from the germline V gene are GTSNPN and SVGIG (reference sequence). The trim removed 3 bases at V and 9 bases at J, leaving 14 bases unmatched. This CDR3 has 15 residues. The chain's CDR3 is CAWSLLGLGAGEQFF. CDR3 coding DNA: TGTGCCTGGAGCCTGTTAGGACTAGGAGCGGGTGAGCAGTTCTTC.

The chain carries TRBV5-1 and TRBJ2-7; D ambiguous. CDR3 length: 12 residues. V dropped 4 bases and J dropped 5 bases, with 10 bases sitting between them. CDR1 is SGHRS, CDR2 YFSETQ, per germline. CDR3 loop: CASSPPGDEQYF. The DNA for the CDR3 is TGCGCCAGCAGCCCCCCGGGTGACGAGCAGTACTTC.

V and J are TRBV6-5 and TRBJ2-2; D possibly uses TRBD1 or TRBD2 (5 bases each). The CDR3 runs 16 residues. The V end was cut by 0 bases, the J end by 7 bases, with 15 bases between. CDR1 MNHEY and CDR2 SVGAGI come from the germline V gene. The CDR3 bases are TGTGCCAGCAGTTACTCGGTGGGGGAAACGGTCGGGGAGCTGTTTTTT. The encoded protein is CASSYSVGETVGELFF.

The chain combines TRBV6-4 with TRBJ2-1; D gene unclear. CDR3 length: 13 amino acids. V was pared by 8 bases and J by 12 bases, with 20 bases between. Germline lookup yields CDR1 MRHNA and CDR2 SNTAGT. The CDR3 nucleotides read TGTGCCAGCCGACCTACGTCAGGTGTGAGGCAGTTCTTC. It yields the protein CASRPTSGVRQFF.

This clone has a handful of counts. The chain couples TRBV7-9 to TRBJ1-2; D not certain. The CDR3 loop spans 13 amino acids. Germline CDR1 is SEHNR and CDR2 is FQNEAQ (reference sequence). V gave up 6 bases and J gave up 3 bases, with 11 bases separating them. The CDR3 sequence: CASSLYEYYGYTF. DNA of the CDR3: TGTGCCAGCAGTCTATACGAGTACTATGGCTACACCTTC.